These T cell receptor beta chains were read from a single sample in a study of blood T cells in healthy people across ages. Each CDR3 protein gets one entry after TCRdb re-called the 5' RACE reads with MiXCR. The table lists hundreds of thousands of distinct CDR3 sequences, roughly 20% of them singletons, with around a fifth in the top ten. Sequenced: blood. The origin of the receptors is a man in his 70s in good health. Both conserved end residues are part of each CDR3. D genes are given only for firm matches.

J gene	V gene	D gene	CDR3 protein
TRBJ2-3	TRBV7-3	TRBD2	CASSLSLAGARNTQYF
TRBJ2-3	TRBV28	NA	CASGWVPQYF
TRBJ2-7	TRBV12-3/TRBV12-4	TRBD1	CASNDRGPGDEQYF
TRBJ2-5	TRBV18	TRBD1	CASSPPRTGDKETQYF
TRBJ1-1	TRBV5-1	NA	CASSLDVGVLGTEAFF
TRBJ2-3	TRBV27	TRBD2	CASRKAGGMTDTQYF
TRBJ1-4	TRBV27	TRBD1	CASSFRGGIEKLFF
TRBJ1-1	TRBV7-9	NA	CASSSLTGNTEAFF
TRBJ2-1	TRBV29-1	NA	CSVDPGGEQFF
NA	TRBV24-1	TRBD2	CATSDSSGTTGEQFF
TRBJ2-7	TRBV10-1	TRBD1	CASSESGTGTYEQYF
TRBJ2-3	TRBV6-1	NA	CASSDQAGASDTQYF
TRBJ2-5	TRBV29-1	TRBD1	CSVGQGETQYF
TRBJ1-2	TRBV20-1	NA	CSARNSGDYGYTF
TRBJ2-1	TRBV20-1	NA	CSALGTPNKGNEQFF
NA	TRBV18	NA	CASSPPAWGIQKTQYF
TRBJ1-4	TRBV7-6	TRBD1	CASSLWSDRGLFF
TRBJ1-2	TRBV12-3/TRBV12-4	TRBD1	CASSLVAGGGYTF
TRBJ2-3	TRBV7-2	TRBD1	CASSSRSGQGPDTQYF
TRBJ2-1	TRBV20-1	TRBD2	CSARRLAGPNVNEQFF
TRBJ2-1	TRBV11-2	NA	CASSLNSGNNEQFF
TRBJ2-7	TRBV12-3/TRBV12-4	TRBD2	CASSPGLAGSREQYF
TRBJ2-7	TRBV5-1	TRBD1	CASSLARTGVYEQYF
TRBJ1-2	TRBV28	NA	CASRRDMAGGYTF
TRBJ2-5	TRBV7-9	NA	CASSLPSGPETQYF
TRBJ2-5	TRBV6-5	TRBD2	CASKLAGGVVTQYF
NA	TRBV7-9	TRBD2	CASRGEGEQFF
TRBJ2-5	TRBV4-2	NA	CASSPGSGQETQYF
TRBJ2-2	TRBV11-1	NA	CASSILPGGELFF
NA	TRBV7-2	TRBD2	CASSRWTSGREETQYF
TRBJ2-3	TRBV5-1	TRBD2	CTSSLMTSMDTQYF
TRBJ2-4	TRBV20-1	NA	CSSGDIAKNIQYF
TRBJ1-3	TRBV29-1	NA	CSVAIGAYQTTIYF
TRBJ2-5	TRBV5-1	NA	CASSNGGAETQYF
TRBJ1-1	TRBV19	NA	CATTRGPTEASF
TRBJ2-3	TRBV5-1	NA	CASSRLQGPDTQYF
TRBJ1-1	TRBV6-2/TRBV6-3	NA	CASSYSTGEAFF
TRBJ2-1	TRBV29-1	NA	CSGAWTRPHGEQFF
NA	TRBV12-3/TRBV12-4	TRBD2	CASSLRRGGDNEQFF
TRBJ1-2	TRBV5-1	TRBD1	CASSLGTGVRNYGYTF
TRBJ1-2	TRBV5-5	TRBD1	CASSQGQPYGYTF
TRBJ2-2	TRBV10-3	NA	CAISESTRRAGELFF
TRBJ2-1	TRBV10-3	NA	CAISEAGRYNEQFF
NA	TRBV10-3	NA	CAISEVAPNEQFF
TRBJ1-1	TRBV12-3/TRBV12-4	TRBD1	CASRDEQGSVNTEAFF
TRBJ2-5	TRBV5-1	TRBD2	CASTLGLAGLQETQYF
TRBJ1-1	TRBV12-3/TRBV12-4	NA	CASSPTGRATEAFF
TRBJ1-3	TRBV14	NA	CASSQQGQLAGNTIYF
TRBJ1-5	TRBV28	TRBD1	CASSLLDRAFQPQHF
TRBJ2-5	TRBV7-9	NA	CASSLVGGPPFF
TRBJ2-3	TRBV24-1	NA	CATSDPPTRGTDTQYF
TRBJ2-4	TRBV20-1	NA	CSGYLRNIQYF